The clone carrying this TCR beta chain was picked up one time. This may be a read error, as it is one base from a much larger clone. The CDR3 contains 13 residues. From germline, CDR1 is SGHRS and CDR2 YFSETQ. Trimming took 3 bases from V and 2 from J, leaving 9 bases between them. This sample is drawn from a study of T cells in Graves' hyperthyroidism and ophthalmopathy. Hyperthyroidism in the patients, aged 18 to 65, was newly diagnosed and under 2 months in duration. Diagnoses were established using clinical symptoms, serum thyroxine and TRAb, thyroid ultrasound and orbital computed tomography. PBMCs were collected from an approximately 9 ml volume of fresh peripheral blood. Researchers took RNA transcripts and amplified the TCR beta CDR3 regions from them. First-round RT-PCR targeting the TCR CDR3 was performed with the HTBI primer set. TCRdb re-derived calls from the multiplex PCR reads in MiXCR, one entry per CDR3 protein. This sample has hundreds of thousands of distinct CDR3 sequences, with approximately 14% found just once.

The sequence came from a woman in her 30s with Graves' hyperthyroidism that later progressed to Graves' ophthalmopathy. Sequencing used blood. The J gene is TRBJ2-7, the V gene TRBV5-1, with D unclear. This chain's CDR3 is CASSSGFPYEQYF. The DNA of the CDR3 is TGCGCCAGCAGCTCTGGGTTCCCCTACGAGCAGTACTTC.